The 30 T cell receptor beta chains listed next were all sequenced from one sample in a study of blood T cell repertoires in COVID-19. Here immunoSEQ multiplex PCR was the method, and the copy in TCRdb shows in-frame clones only, minus some. The sample gives 110,000 to 150,000 clones, roughly 90% of which show up once; 2.5% to 3% is in the top ten. Sequenced: peripheral blood. The receptors were gathered from a man between 60 and 75 years old with active or convalescent COVID-19.

V is TRBV5-6 and J is TRBJ2-7; D is possibly TRBD2 (6 bases). Germline V gene lookup returns CDR1 SGHDT and CDR2 YYEEEE. The CDR3 extends over 12 amino acids. V lost 4 bases, J lost 4 bases, and 9 bases lay in between. The CDR3 bases are TGTGCCAGCAGCCTCGGGAGATACGAGCAGTACTTC. As protein: CASSLGRYEQYF. The whole variable domain, filled in from reference TRBV5-6 and TRBJ2-7, reads DAGVTQSPTHLIKTRGQQVTLRCSPKSGHDTVSWYQQALGQGPQFIFQYYEEEERQRGNFPDRFSGHQFPNYSSELNVNALLLGDSALYLCASSLGRYEQYFGPGTRLTVT.

The chain combines TRBV24-1 with TRBJ2-5; the D is unclear. The CDR3 has 13 amino acids. CDR1 is KGHDR and CDR2 is SFDVKD in the germline V gene. Trimming left V 6 bases short and J 2 bases short, with 9 bases between. The CDR3 nucleotides read TGTGCCACCAGTCATTCCAGACAAGAGACCCAGTACTTC. As protein: CATSHSRQETQYF.

The rearrangement links TRBV18 to TRBJ2-1; 7 positions agree with TRBD1. The CDR3 loop spans 13 amino acids. Germline lookup yields CDR1 KGHSH and CDR2 LQKENI. J lost 10 bases, V lost 4 bases, and 7 bases had no gene match. As DNA, the CDR3 is TGTGCCAGCTCACTGGGACAGCTTTGGGAGCAGTTCTTC. This gives the protein CASSLGQLWEQFF.

V is TRBV20-1 and J is TRBJ1-1; D is perhaps TRBD1 (5 bases). The V end was cut by 6 bases, the J end by 10 bases, with 15 bases between. This CDR3 has 11 residues. Germline CDR1 is DFQATT and CDR2 is SNEGSKA (reference sequence). The CDR3 spells CSARGAVGAFF. DNA for the CDR3: TGCAGTGCCCGCGGGGCCGTCGGAGCTTTCTTT.

J is TRBJ1-2 and V is TRBV18; TRBD1 agrees at 12 bases. V gave up 3 bases and J gave up 8 bases; unmatched junction bases: 7. The CDR3 is 15 residues long. The V gene's germline CDR1 is KGHSH and CDR2 LQKENI. The CDR3 region is CASSPLGQGAGGYTF. CDR3 bases: TGTGCCAGCTCACCCCTGGGACAGGGGGCTGGGGGCTACACCTTC.

The chain employs TRBV4-3 and TRBJ2-3; 12 positions agree with TRBD2. In germline, CDR1 is LGHNA, CDR2 YSLEER. CDR3 length equals 16 residues. J gave up 2 bases and V 5 bases, and 5 bases lay outside the gene matches. DNA of the CDR3: TGCGCCAGCAGCTTCTCTAGCGGGGGGGCCACAGATACGCAGTATTTT. Protein product: CASSFSSGGATDTQYF.

The J gene is TRBJ1-6, the V gene TRBV6-2 or TRBV6-3; D gene uncertain. Germline-derived CDR1 and CDR2 are MNHEY and SVGEGT. V was clipped by 4 bases and J by 7 bases, with 17 bases between them. There are 16 residues in the CDR3. The CDR3 spells CASSSLVGSPNSPLHF. DNA of the CDR3: TGTGCCAGCAGTTCTCTAGTTGGGAGCCCGAATTCACCCCTCCACTTT.

The V call is TRBV6-1, the J call TRBJ1-3; D call uncertain. The V end was cut by 0 bases, the J end by 4 bases, with 10 bases between. This CDR3 is 15 amino acids long. Germline values: CDR1 MNHNS, CDR2 SASEGT. The CDR3 sequence is CASSEAGEKGNTIYF. In nucleotides, the CDR3 is TGTGCCAGCAGTGAAGCCGGAGAGAAAGGAAACACCATATATTTT.

The chain has TRBV18 and TRBJ2-7; TRBD1 is a possible D gene (5 bases). The CDR3 extends over 13 amino acids. With 2 bases removed from V and 7 bases from J, the gap between germline ends came to 12 bases. Germline V lookup: CDR1 KGHSH, CDR2 LQKENI. CDR3: CASSPREGDEQYF. The CDR3 DNA follows: TGTGCCAGCTCACCAAGGGAAGGGGATGAGCAGTACTTC.

The chain carries TRBV27 and TRBJ2-2; 10 positions match TRBD1. This CDR3 contains 16 residues. V shed 4 bases and J 6 bases; nucleotides not matched to a gene: 8. CDR1 and CDR2 (germline): MNHEY, SMNVEV (reference sequence). Here the CDR3 reads CASSSRQGAVSGELFF. The CDR3, as DNA: TGTGCCAGCAGTTCCCGACAGGGGGCAGTATCCGGGGAGCTGTTTTTT.

As regards this clone: At the DNA level, this CDR3 is encoded by other sequences in the same sample as well. The chain recombines TRBV7-2 with TRBJ2-1, with TRBD2 matching 9 bases. The CDR3 spans 15 residues. Unmatched junction bases numbered 2, after V lost 1 base and J lost 4 bases. CDR1 and CDR2 from the germline V gene are SGHTA and FQGNSA. The DNA of the CDR3 is TGTGCCAGCAGCTTAGGGCTAGCGGGGTACAATGAGCAGTTCTTC. Translated, it gives CASSLGLAGYNEQFF.

This chain joins TRBV9 and TRBJ2-1; 11 bases map to TRBD2. The CDR3 loop spans 17 amino acids. The germline CDR1 and CDR2 sequences are SGDLS and YYNGEE. V was clipped by 4 bases and J by 3 bases; unmatched bases: 9. The DNA of the CDR3 is TGTGCCAGCAGCCTGGGGTTAGCGGGAGGGCTCTACAATGAGCAGTTCTTC. Its protein product is CASSLGLAGGLYNEQFF.

This chain connects TRBV28 to TRBJ2-7; 10 nucleotides match TRBD1. Germline CDR1 is MDHEN and CDR2 is SYDVKM. The CDR3 is made up of 17 amino acids. J lost 5 bases, V lost 6 bases, and 16 bases had no gene match. The CDR3 sequence: CASSLPGTGDGLDEQYF. The CDR3, as DNA: TGTGCCAGCAGCCTCCCCGGGACAGGGGATGGGCTTGACGAGCAGTACTTC.

The rearrangement links TRBV28 to TRBJ1-2; TRBD1 agrees at 7 bases. Germline V gene data show CDR1 as MDHEN and CDR2 as SYDVKM. The CDR3 has 13 amino acids. The J segment lost 8 bases and the V segment lost 3 bases, leaving 6 bases of the junction unmatched. CDR3 nucleotide sequence: TGTGCCAGCAGTTTCGACAGGGTCGGAGGCTACACCTTC. It translates to CASSFDRVGGYTF.

The V and J genes are TRBV10-3 and TRBJ2-7; 13 bases align to TRBD2. Germline V CDR1 and CDR2: ENHRY, SYGVKD. The V segment lost 4 bases and the J segment 7 bases; nucleotides outside the gene matches: 10. The CDR3 extends over 16 amino acids. As DNA, the CDR3 is TGTGCCATCAGTGGAATTACTAGCGGGGGGGAAAGGGAGCAGTACTTC. Translation gives CAISGITSGGEREQYF.

The rearrangement links TRBV5-4 to TRBJ2-3, with 11 positions matching TRBD2. In germline, CDR1 is SGHNT, CDR2 YYREEE (reference sequence). The V segment lost 4 bases and the J segment 5 bases; nucleotides outside the gene matches: 9. This CDR3 is built from 16 residues. The CDR3 coding sequence is TGTGCCAGCAGCCTCCGTAGCGGGAGGGCCGTAGATACGCAGTATTTT. Its translation: CASSLRSGRAVDTQYF.

This rearrangement joins TRBV5-1 to TRBJ2-7; 7 nucleotides align to TRBD1. J lost 6 bases, V lost 2 bases, and 8 bases had no gene match. This CDR3 contains 14 residues. CDR1 and CDR2 from the germline V gene are SGHRS and YFSETQ. The CDR3 loop reads CASSLGGSPFEQYF. The CDR3 nucleotides read TGCGCCAGCAGCTTAGGGGGCTCGCCCTTCGAGCAGTACTTC.

V and J are TRBV29-1 and TRBJ1-5, with D uncertain. Trimming removed 2 bases from V and 6 bases from J, with 5 bases in between. The germline V gene has CDR1 SQVTM and CDR2 ANQGSEA. The CDR3 consists of 11 residues. The DNA of the CDR3 is TGCAGCGTTGAAAGTAGTCAGCCCCAGCATTTT. Translating it yields CSVESSQPQHF.

This clone occurred a few times. V is TRBV5-4 and J is TRBJ2-7; 7 bases map to TRBD2. The J segment lost 0 bases and the V segment lost 4 bases, leaving 1 base of the junction unmatched. This CDR3 is built from 13 residues. The V gene's germline CDR1 is SGHNT and CDR2 YYREEE (reference sequence). Written as DNA, the CDR3 is TGTGCCAGCAGCGGCGGGAGCTCCTACGAGCAGTACTTC. The encoded protein is CASSGGSSYEQYF.

The J gene is TRBJ2-2, the V gene TRBV24-1; D gene ambiguous. Per the germline V gene, CDR1 is KGHDR and CDR2 is SFDVKD. This CDR3 spans 13 amino acids. Trimming stripped 5 bases from V and 10 bases from J, with 13 bases between. For the CDR3, the DNA is TGTGCCACCAGTGCGATGGCCCTGCCGGAGCTGTTTTTT. Amino acids: CATSAMALPELFF.

The chain couples TRBV27 to TRBJ2-1; 13 positions match TRBD2. This CDR3 spans 17 amino acids. V shed 8 bases, J shed 1 base, and the junction held 8 bases outside the gene matches. Per germline, CDR1 MNHEY and CDR2 SMNVEV (reference sequence). CDR3 DNA sequence: TGTGCCAGCTCGAAGAGACTAGCGGGGGGTTCCTACAATGAGCAGTTCTTC. This gives the protein CASSKRLAGGSYNEQFF.

The chain combines TRBV10-3 with TRBJ2-1, with 11 nucleotides matching TRBD2. V dropped 0 bases and J dropped 8; count of bases not matched to a gene: 6. This CDR3 spans 16 amino acids. Per the germline V gene, CDR1 is ENHRY and CDR2 is SYGVKD. This chain's CDR3 is CAISESRASGRHEQFF. The CDR3 DNA follows: TGTGCCATCAGTGAGTCGCGGGCTAGCGGGAGGCATGAGCAGTTCTTC.

V is TRBV7-2 and J is TRBJ2-1; 10 bases line up with TRBD1. V lost 3 bases to trimming and J lost 5 bases; unmatched junction nucleotides: 4. Germline V gene lookup returns CDR1 SGHTA and CDR2 FQGNSA. The CDR3 sequence is 15 residues long. CDR3 sequence (DNA): TGTGCCAGCAGCTTTCGGACAGGGGGAAACAATGAGCAGTTCTTC. Encoded protein: CASSFRTGGNNEQFF.

The rearrangement links TRBV19 to TRBJ1-1; 7 bases line up with TRBD1. Looked up from germline, CDR1 is LNHDA and CDR2 is SQIVND (reference sequence). The CDR3 has 15 residues. The V gene end was trimmed by 6 bases and the J gene end by 4 bases; junction bases not matched to a gene: 11. The CDR3 DNA reads TGTGCCAGTAGCCGCATGAAGGGGGCAGGCACTGAAGCTTTCTTT. This translates into CASSRMKGAGTEAFF.

V is TRBV7-9 and J is TRBJ1-1; 9 bases align to TRBD1. The V gene's germline CDR1 is SEHNR and CDR2 FQNEAQ (reference sequence). Germline trimming cut 7 bases from V and 3 bases from J; bases unmatched to any gene: 9. This CDR3 is built from 15 residues. The chain's CDR3 is CASNPGQGTDTEAFF. The CDR3, as DNA: TGTGCCAGCAACCCGGGACAGGGAACTGACACTGAAGCTTTCTTT.

The rearrangement uses TRBV5-5 and TRBJ2-1; maybe TRBD2 (6 bases). Germline-derived CDR1 and CDR2 are SGHKS and YYEKEE (reference sequence). V was shortened by 0 bases and J by 8 bases, with 12 bases between the two germline ends. The CDR3 loop spans 14 amino acids. CDR3 DNA sequence: TGTGCCAGCAGCTTGGTCCGGGGGTGGTATGAGCAGTTCTTC. This codes for CASSLVRGWYEQFF.

CDR3 region: CASSGGTGYGYTF. CDR3 nucleotide sequence: TGTGCCAGCAGTGGCGGGACAGGCTATGGCTACACCTTC. The chain joins TRBV2 to TRBJ1-2, with 8 bases lining up with TRBD1. Germline assignment: CDR1 SNHLY and CDR2 FYNNEI. The ends lost 4 bases at V and 4 bases at J; junction bases unmatched: 2. The length of the CDR3 is 13 residues.

The rearrangement joins TRBV3-1 (or the pseudogene TRBV3-2) to TRBJ1-5, with 10 bases identical to TRBD1. V lost 6 bases and J lost 0; bases outside the gene matches: 11. CDR1 LGHDT and CDR2 YNNKEL come from the germline V gene (reference sequence). This CDR3 has 18 amino acids. CDR3 nucleotides: TGTGCCAGCAGTCACGGGACAGGGGCAGGATATAGCAATCAGCCCCAGCATTTT. Its protein product is CASSHGTGAGYSNQPQHF.

The CDR3 loop is CASSLGTQMGQPQHF. CDR3 in DNA: TGTGCCAGCAGCTTGGGGACTCAGATGGGTCAGCCCCAGCATTTT. V gene TRBV5-5 combines with J gene TRBJ1-5; D is undetermined. Germline V gene sequence: CDR1 SGHKS, CDR2 YYEKEE (reference sequence). Between the trimmed V and J ends, which lost 0 bases and 6 bases, there was a span of 13 bases. The CDR3 has 15 amino acids.

The rearrangement links TRBV3-1 (or the pseudogene TRBV3-2) to TRBJ2-7; D unresolved. The CDR3 sequence is 12 residues long. The germline CDR1 and CDR2 sequences are LGHDT and YNNKEL (reference sequence). Trimming cost V 8 bases and J 0 bases, with 8 bases left between them. The DNA of the CDR3 is TGTGCCAGCGTGAGTCCCTCCTACGAGCAGTACTTC. This codes for CASVSPSYEQYF.